A selection of T cell receptor beta chains follows, all from one sample in a study of control samples from healthy donors and cancer patients. This table comes from immunoSEQ multiplex PCR, and its TCRdb copy is limited to in-frame clones, with some not included. Altogether around 250,000 clones are present, over 70% being singletons, with the ten largest covering more than 10%. Sequenced input: PBMCs. Receptors were obtained from a woman aged 60-70 years with lung cancer. Both conserved end residues are part of each CDR3. A D gene is named only where the DNA matches it firmly. Not every row has a clone size; where given, it reads once, few, many or a size class.

clone_size d_call j_call v_call cdr3_nt cdr3_aa
- TRBD1 TRBJ1-2 TRBV6-6 TGTGCCAGCAGTACGGGACAGGGGTCCTATGGCTACACCTTC CASSTGQGSYGYTF
- - TRBJ2-3 TRBV9 TGTGCCAGCAGCGTAGGCGGGCAGTATACGCAGTATTTT CASSVGGQYTQYF
- TRBD1 TRBJ1-2 TRBV2 TGTGCCAGCAGTCGGGACAGTGGAACCTATGGCTACACCTTC CASSRDSGTYGYTF
- TRBD2 TRBJ2-2 TRBV5-1 TGCGCCAGCAGCTTTGGACTAGCGGGTGACACCGGGGAGCTGTTTTTT CASSFGLAGDTGELFF
few - TRBJ1-1 TRBV3-1/TRBV3-2 TGTGCCAGCAGCCGGCGTACAGAGAACACTGAAGCTTTCTTT CASSRRTENTEAFF
- TRBD1 TRBJ2-7 TRBV6-5 TGTGCCAGCAGTCCCGACCGGGACAGGGTCTACGAGCAGTACTTC CASSPDRDRVYEQYF
- - TRBJ2-2 TRBV19 TGTGCCAGTAGTCCCAGGACGGCTTACACCGGGGAGCTGTTTTTT CASSPRTAYTGELFF
- - TRBJ1-1 TRBV6-5 TGTGCCAGCGCAAGGAGGACTGAAGCTTTCTTT CASARRTEAFF
- TRBD1 TRBJ1-4 TRBV30 TGTGCCTGGACCTTGGGACAGACCGCAGAAAAACTGTTTTTT CAWTLGQTAEKLFF
- - TRBJ2-7 TRBV2 TGTGCCAGCAGAGATTCGGGACACTACGAGCAGTACTTC CASRDSGHYEQYF
- TRBD2 TRBJ2-3 TRBV10-3 TGTGCCATCAGTGGGGGGACTAGTCGCACAGATACGCAGTATTTT CAISGGTSRTDTQYF
few - TRBJ1-2 TRBV7-9 TGTGCCAGCAGCTTAGACGGAAACTATGGCTACACCTTC CASSLDGNYGYTF
- TRBD1 TRBJ1-5 TRBV7-8 TGTGCCAGCAGCCACCACCGGGACAGGGACAATCAGCCCCAGCATTTT CASSHHRDRDNQPQHF
- - TRBJ1-2 TRBV5-1 TGCGCCAGCAGCGGACGAGATCTAAGGGTCCCAGTTAACTATGGCTACACCTTC CASSGRDLRVPVNYGYTF
- - TRBJ1-3 TRBV12-3/TRBV12-4 TGTGCCAGCAGTTTAAGCGATGGAAACACCATATATTTT CASSLSDGNTIYF
- - TRBJ1-1 TRBV5-1 TGCGCCAGCAGCACGGGACAATACACTGAAGCTTTCTTT CASSTGQYTEAFF
- TRBD1 TRBJ1-1 TRBV10-3 TGTGCCATCAGAATGGGACAGGGGAACACTGAAGCTTTCTTT CAIRMGQGNTEAFF